This TCR beta chain derives from a study of blood T cell repertoires in COVID-19. Background on the study: PBMCs, B-cell-depleted T cells, or T cells provided the cDNA or gDNA that made up the material.

The ends were cut back, 11 bases at V and 4 bases at J, with 17 bases in the middle. In germline, CDR1 is LNHDA, CDR2 SQIVND (reference sequence). This CDR3 comprises 14 residues. Sequenced by immunoSEQ multiplex PCR; TCRdb stores in-frame clones only, minus some. The profile shows around 230,000 clones, around 82% of them singletons. The receptor was derived from a woman between 40 and 50 years old with active or convalescent COVID-19. The rearrangement joins TRBV19 to TRBJ1-4; the D gene is possibly TRBD1 (5 bases). The sequenced material came from peripheral blood. CDR3 sequence: CASKSGVGNEKLFF. The CDR3 DNA sequence: TGTGCCTCCAAATCGGGGGTGGGTAATGAAAAACTGTTTTTT. The complete variable domain, with remaining parts taken from reference TRBV19 and TRBJ1-4, reads DGGITQSPKYLFRKEGQNVTLSCEQNLNHDAMYWYRQDPGQGLRLIYYSQIVNDFQKGDIAEGYSVSREKKESFPLTVTSAQKNPTAFYLCASKSGVGNEKLFFGSGTQLSVL.